This T cell receptor (beta chain) was profiled in a study of T cells in narcolepsy. Trimming took 4 bases from V and 2 from J, leaving 11 bases between them. Germline V gene data show CDR1 as SGHKS and CDR2 as YYEKEE (reference sequence). This CDR3 is 14 amino acids long. The method was immunoSEQ multiplex PCR; TCRdb's version includes in-frame clones alone and lacks a portion of them. The sample records around 34,000 clones, around 77% being singletons. Study findings and constraints: No autoreactive T cell clone sequences appeared in some memory CD4+ repertoires. Autoreactive clonotypes reportedly recurred in blood of same and different patients, not controls. Autoreactive HCRT-specific and TRIB2-specific clonotypes were marked in same-patient CSF-versus-blood CD4+ comparisons.

Worth noting for this clone: Antigen: not known.

Sequenced: memory (CD45RA-) CD4+ T cells from blood. The chain uses TRBV5-5 and TRBJ2-3; D is unclear. This clonotype was obtained from a human donor in good health. The chain's CDR3 is CASSLSFTTDTQYF. The DNA for the CDR3 is TGTGCCAGCAGCCTGTCGTTCACCACAGATACGCAGTATTTT.